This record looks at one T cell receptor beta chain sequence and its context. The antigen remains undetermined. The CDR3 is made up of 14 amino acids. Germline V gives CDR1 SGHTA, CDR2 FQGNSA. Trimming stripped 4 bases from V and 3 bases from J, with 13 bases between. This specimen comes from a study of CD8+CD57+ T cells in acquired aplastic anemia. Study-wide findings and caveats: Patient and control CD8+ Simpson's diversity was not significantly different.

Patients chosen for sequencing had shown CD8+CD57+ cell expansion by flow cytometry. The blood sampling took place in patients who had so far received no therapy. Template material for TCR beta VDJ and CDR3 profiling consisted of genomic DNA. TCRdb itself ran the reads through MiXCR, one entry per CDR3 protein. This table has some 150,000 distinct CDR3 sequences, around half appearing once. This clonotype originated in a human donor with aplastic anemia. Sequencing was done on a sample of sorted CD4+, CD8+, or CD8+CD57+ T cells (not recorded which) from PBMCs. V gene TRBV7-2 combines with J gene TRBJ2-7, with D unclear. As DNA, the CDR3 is TGTGCCAGCAGCTCCCCGGGTGCAGTCTACGAGCAGTACTTC. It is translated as CASSSPGAVYEQYF.